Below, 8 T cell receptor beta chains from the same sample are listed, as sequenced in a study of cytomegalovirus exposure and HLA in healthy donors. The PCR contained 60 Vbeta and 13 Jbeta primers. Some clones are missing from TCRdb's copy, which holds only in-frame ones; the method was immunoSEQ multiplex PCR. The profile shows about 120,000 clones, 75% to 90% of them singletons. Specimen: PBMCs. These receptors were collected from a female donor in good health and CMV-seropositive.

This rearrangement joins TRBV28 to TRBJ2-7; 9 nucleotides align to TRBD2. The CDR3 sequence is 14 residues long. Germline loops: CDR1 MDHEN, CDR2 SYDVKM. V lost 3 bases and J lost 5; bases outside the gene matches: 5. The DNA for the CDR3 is TGTGCCAGCAGTTTTGCGGGGGGGAGGAACGAGCAGTACTTC. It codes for CASSFAGGRNEQYF.

Here the CDR3 DNA reads TGTGCCAGCAGCCTGGTAGCGGGGGGGGTAGAGACCCAGTACTTC. Protein sequence: CASSLVAGGVETQYF. The V and J genes are TRBV9 and TRBJ2-5, with 11 bases identical to TRBD2. CDR1 and CDR2 (germline): SGDLS, YYNGEE. The CDR3 runs to 15 residues. Unmatched junction bases numbered 6, after V lost 4 bases and J lost 4 bases.

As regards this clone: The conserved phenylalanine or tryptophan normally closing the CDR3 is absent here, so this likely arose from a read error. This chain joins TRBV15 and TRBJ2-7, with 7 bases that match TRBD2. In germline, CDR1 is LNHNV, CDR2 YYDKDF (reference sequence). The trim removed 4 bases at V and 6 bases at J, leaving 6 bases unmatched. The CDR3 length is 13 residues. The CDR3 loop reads CATSTSGPLEQYL. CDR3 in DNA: TGTGCCACCAGCACTAGCGGTCCCCTCGAGCAGTACCTC.

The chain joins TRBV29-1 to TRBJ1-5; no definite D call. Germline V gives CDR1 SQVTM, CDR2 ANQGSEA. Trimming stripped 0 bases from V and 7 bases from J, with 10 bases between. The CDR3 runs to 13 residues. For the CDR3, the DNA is TGCAGCGTTGAAGACGGACGGGGACAGCCCCAGCATTTT. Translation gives CSVEDGRGQPQHF.

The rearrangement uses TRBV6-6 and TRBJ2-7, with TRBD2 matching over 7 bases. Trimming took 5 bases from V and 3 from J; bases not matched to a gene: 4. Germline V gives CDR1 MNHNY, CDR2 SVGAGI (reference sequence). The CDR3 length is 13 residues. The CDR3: CASSRGGNYEQYF. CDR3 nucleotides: TGTGCCAGCAGTAGGGGAGGGAACTACGAGCAGTACTTC.

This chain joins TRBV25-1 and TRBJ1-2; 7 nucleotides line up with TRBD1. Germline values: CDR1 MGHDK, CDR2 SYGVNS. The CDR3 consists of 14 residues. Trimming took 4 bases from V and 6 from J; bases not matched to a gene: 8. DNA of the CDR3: TGTGCCAGCAGTGGGACAGGAAAGTATAATGGCTACACCTTC. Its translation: CASSGTGKYNGYTF.

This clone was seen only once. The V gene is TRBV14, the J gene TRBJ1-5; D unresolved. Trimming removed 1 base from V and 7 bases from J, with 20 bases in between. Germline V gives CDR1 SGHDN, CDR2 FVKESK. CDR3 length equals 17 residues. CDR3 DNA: TGTGCCAGCAGCCAAGTCGGAGGTTCTTTGTCCGGACAGCCCCAGCATTTT. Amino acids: CASSQVGGSLSGQPQHF.

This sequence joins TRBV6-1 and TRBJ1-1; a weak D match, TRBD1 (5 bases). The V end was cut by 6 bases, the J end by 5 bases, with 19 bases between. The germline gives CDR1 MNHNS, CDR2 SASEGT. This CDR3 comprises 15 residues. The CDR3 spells CASSPRVNLLTEAFF. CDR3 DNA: TGTGCCAGCAGCCCCAGGGTGAACCTCTTGACTGAAGCTTTCTTT.